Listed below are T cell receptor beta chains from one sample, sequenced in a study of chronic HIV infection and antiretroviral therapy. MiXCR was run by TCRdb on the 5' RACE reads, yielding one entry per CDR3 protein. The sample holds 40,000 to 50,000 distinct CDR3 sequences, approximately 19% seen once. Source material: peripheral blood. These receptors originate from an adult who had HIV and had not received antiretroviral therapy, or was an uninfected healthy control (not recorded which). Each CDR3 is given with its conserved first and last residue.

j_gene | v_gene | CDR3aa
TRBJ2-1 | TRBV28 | CASSLLRNEQFF
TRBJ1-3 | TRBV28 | CAIWTAGGNTIYF
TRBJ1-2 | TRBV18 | CASSPPQGRTNNYGYTF
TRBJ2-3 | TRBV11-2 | CASSLERAGAYF
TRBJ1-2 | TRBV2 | CASGRQGAYYGYTF
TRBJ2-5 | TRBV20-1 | CSARTTGRGLRETQYF
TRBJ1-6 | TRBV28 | CASSSPGQGFNSPLHF
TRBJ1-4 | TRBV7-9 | CASSPSEKLFF
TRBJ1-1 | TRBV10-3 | CAIRAEDEAFF
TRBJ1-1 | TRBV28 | CASSPSDGRNTEAFF
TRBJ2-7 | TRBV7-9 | CASSLRGLVQYF
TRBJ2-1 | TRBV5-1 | CASSSGGGSVDEQFF
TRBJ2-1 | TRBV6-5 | CASSYGLASLRSSYNEQFF
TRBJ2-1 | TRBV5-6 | CASSLSYNEQFF
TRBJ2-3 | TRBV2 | CASIRGILEVSTDTQYF
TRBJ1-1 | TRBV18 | CASSPAVGPNTEAFF
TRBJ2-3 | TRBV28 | CASSLDSDTQYF
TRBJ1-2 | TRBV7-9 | CASSLVTGKGYTF
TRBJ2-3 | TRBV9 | CASSVGSGSLTDTQYF
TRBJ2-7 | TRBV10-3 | CAIGTGTSAAEQYF
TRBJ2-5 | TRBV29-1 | CSVPRGAFQETQYF
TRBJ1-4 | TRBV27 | CASSLYPREATNEKLFF
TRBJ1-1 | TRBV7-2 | CASTPKGGIKGTEAFF
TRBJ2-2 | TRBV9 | CASSVASSGRTTGELFF
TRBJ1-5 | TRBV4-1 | CASSQVLNQPQHF
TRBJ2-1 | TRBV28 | CASRRQGGNEQFF
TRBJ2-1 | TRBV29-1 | CSVREKGVVEQFF
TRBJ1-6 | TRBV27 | CASSFSPHSPLHF
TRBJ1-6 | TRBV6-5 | CASSYSEGTGGPLHF
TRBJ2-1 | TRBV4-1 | CASTPSDSSYNEQFF
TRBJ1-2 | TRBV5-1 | CASSLPGQRYGYTF
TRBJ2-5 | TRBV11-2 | CASSLELAGGKTQYF
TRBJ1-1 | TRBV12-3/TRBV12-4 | CASSITQGMNTEAFF
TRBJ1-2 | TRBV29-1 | CSVEGKLLNYGYTF
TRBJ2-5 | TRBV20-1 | CSAMPAGVWTQYF
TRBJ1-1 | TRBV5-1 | CASSSPTRTGSQNTEAFF
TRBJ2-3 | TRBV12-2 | CASRSIHPGLPKCTDTQYF
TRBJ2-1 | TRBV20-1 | CSARVGVGRSSYNEQFF
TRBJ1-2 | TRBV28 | CASSFRAEGYTF
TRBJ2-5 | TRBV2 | CASSRRTGQETQYF
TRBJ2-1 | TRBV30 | CAWSLGQGVTYNEQFF
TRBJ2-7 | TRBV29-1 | CSVGPGYYEQYF
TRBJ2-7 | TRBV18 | CASSPPPASRADEQYF
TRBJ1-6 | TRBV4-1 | CASRAALTHVDSPLHF
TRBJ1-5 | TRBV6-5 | CASSYSRTGANQPQHF
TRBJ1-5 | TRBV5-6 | CASSFWSGQGLQPQHF
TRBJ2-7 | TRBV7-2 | CASSREGKSSYEQYF
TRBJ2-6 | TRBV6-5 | CASSYSGTGGAGANVLTF
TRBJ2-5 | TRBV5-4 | CASSLESRPETQYF
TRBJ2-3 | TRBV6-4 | CASSHGRGTDTQYF
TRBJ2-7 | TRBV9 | CASSETGGSYEQYF
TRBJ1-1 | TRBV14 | CASSHPSGGFTEAFF